This entry describes one TCR beta chain. CDR1 KGHDR and CDR2 SFDVKD come from the germline V gene. The CDR3 is made up of 16 amino acids. Trimming took 4 bases from V and 1 from J, leaving 12 bases between them. Generated by immunoSEQ multiplex PCR, the TCRdb table keeps only in-frame clones and is missing some. The sample holds roughly 400,000 clones, roughly 92% seen once. All enrollees were roughly 18 to 89 years old and from 25 or so US areas. Clinical history as reported by participants underpinned cohort assignment. The sample originates from a study of blood T cell repertoires in COVID-19. The sequence was collected from a woman in her forties who had been exposed to COVID-19. The chain couples TRBV24-1 to TRBJ2-2; D is possibly TRBD2 (6 bases). Sequencing was done on a sample of PBMCs or T cells enriched from blood (not recorded which). This chain's CDR3 is CATSEGGTGNTGELFF. In nucleotides, the CDR3 is TGTGCCACCAGTGAGGGGGGAACGGGGAACACCGGGGAGCTGTTTTTT.